The 20 T cell receptor beta chains in this list originate from one sample, sequenced in a study of T-cell reconstitution after alpha-beta-depleted transplantation in children. Preparation of the TCRbeta library used unique molecular identifiers. TCRdb independently ran MiXCR on the PCR reads; one entry per CDR3 protein. In the table there are about 610,000 distinct CDR3 sequences, 8% to 11% of which are singletons. The specimen comprised PBMCs from the stem cell graft donor, sampled from the stem cell graft. All receptors derive from a human donor who donated a stem cell graft to a child with acute myeloid leukemia.

This sequence joins TRBV11-1 and TRBJ2-1, with D perhaps matching TRBD1 or TRBD2 (6 bases each). CDR3 length: 14 amino acids. CDR1 and CDR2 from the germline V gene are SGHAT and FQDESV (reference sequence). Deletions cut 5 bases from V and 4 bases from J, with 12 bases between. This CDR3 reads CASSPRRGYNEQFF. CDR3 DNA: TGTGCCAGCAGCCCCCGGAGGGGGTACAATGAGCAGTTCTTC.

The rearrangement joins TRBV7-2 to TRBJ2-1, with 8 bases matching TRBD2. With 6 bases clipped from V and 3 bases from J, the junction kept 1 base outside the gene matches. The CDR3 has 13 amino acids. The V gene's germline CDR1 is SGHTA and CDR2 FQGNSA. Written as DNA, the CDR3 is TGTGCCAGCAGTAGCGGGGACTACAATGAGCAGTTCTTC. Encoded protein: CASSSGDYNEQFF.

The rearrangement links TRBV7-9 to TRBJ2-7, with D uncertain. V lost 1 base and J 2 bases, leaving 15 bases between the germline ends. From germline, CDR1 is SEHNR and CDR2 FQNEAQ (reference sequence). The CDR3 is 16 amino acids. DNA of the CDR3: TGTGCCAGCAGCTTAGGTCGGAACGGGCCCGCCTACGAGCAGTACTTC. The encoded protein is CASSLGRNGPAYEQYF.

V gene TRBV18 combines with J gene TRBJ2-3; no clear D. Germline V CDR1 and CDR2: KGHSH, LQKENI. V lost 3 bases to trimming and J lost 1 base, with 8 bases between them. The CDR3 has 14 residues. The CDR3 sequence is CASSPRAGTDTQYF. The CDR3 nucleotides are TGTGCCAGCTCACCCCGTGCCGGCACAGATACGCAGTATTTT.

Many counts were recorded for this clonotype. The V and J genes are TRBV7-2 and TRBJ2-7; TRBD2 aligns across 8 bases. Trimming at V came to 3 bases and at J to 3 bases, leaving 1 base not matched to a gene. CDR1 is SGHTA, CDR2 FQGNSA, per germline. This CDR3 contains 13 residues. The CDR3 nucleotides are TGTGCCAGCAGCTTTACTAGCGGCTACGAGCAGTACTTC. It is translated as CASSFTSGYEQYF.

CDR3 DNA sequence: TGTGCCAGCAGCTTCCTCCACGGGGATCTGCGAGAGACCCAGTACTTC. This encodes CASSFLHGDLRETQYF. The chain joins TRBV7-2 to TRBJ2-5, with a tentative D call TRBD2 (5 bases). V was trimmed by 3 bases and J by 4 bases, leaving 18 bases between them. Germline V gene sequence: CDR1 SGHTA, CDR2 FQGNSA. The CDR3 totals 16 residues.

The V and J genes are TRBV20-1 and TRBJ2-2; the D is unclear. Germline values: CDR1 DFQATT, CDR2 SNEGSKA (reference sequence). V dropped 0 bases and J dropped 1 base, with 12 bases sitting between them. This CDR3 is built from 16 residues. CDR3 sequence: CSARDPRTGNTGELFF. In DNA form, the CDR3 reads TGCAGTGCTAGAGATCCCCGGACGGGGAACACCGGGGAGCTGTTTTTT.

This clonotype showed up just a few times. This chain connects TRBV27 to TRBJ2-4; D possibly matches TRBD1 or TRBD2 (5 bases each). The germline V and J ends were trimmed by 6 bases and 1 base, with 16 bases remaining between them. The CDR3 loop spans 16 amino acids. Germline-derived CDR1 and CDR2 are MNHEY and SMNVEV (reference sequence). The CDR3 loop is CASSHPGWEAKNIQYF. The CDR3 DNA reads TGTGCCAGCAGCCATCCAGGGTGGGAGGCCAAAAACATTCAGTACTTC.

This clonotype was seen many times. V is TRBV18 and J is TRBJ2-2; 8 nucleotides match TRBD2. This CDR3 is built from 15 residues. V was clipped by 2 bases and J by 5 bases; unmatched bases: 4. Germline lookup yields CDR1 KGHSH and CDR2 LQKENI. The CDR3 here is CASSPASSGTGELFF. CDR3 sequence (DNA): TGTGCCAGCTCACCAGCGTCTAGCGGGACCGGGGAGCTGTTTTTT.

The rearrangement links TRBV4-1 to TRBJ2-1; 15 bases align to TRBD2. The CDR3 totals 17 residues. Germline V lookup: CDR1 MGHRA, CDR2 YSYEKL. The junction had 3 bases not matched to a gene; V was cut back by 0 bases and J by 6 bases. The CDR3 coding sequence is TGCGCCAGCAGCCAAGAGAGGACTAGCGGGAGGGGCAATGAGCAGTTCTTC. Amino acid sequence: CASSQERTSGRGNEQFF.

The chain is built from TRBV7-9 and TRBJ2-1; 14 bases line up with TRBD2. Germline CDR1 reads SEHNR; CDR2 reads FQNEAQ (reference sequence). The V and J ends lost 5 bases and 8 bases, in that order; junction bases with no gene match: 11. The CDR3 consists of 17 residues. The CDR3 coding sequence is TGTGCCAGCAGCGCTGCGGGGACTAGCGGGAGCGGTGATGAGCAGTTCTTC. It encodes CASSAAGTSGSGDEQFF.

This clonotype was picked up a small number of times. The rearrangement uses TRBV19 and TRBJ1-1; 7 bases fit TRBD1. The CDR3 is 15 amino acids. Germline assignment: CDR1 LNHDA and CDR2 SQIVND (reference sequence). After removal of 6 bases from V and 4 bases from J, the junction contained 11 bases not matched to a gene. The CDR3 here is CASSLPAGGSTEAFF. The CDR3 DNA reads as TGTGCCAGTAGCCTCCCGGCAGGGGGGAGCACTGAAGCTTTCTTT.

This clonotype was detected ten times or more. At one end, the junction sequence differs from germline, possibly due to a read error. The chain couples TRBV5-1 to TRBJ2-7; D remains ambiguous. Germline-derived CDR1 and CDR2 are SGHRS and YFSETQ. There are 11 residues in the CDR3. CDR3 amino acids: CASSLDHEQYF. CDR3 nucleotide sequence: TGTGCCAGCAGCTTAGACCACGAGCAGTACTTC.

The V call is TRBV14, the J call TRBJ1-2; D is perhaps TRBD1 (5 bases). The CDR3 has 13 amino acids. The germline gives CDR1 SGHDN, CDR2 FVKESK. Trimming left V 4 bases short and J 9 bases short, with 15 bases between. CDR3 in amino acids: CASSPSRAGRYTF. CDR3 in DNA: TGTGCCAGCAGCCCGAGTAGGGCGGGGCGCTACACCTTC. Full variable domain (missing parts from reference TRBV14 and TRBJ1-2): EAGVTQFPSHSVIEKGQTVTLRCDPISGHDNLYWYRRVMGKEIKFLLHFVKESKQDESGMPNNRFLAERTGGTYSTLKVQPAELEDSGVYFCASSPSRAGRYTFGSGTRLTVV.

The table lists this clonotype with a few counts. This chain links TRBV5-6 with TRBJ2-1, with D perhaps TRBD2 (5 bases). CDR1 is SGHDT, CDR2 YYEEEE, per germline. Trimming took 7 bases from V and 0 from J, leaving 11 bases between them. The CDR3 consists of 14 residues. DNA for the CDR3: TGTGCCAGCTATCGGGAACCCTCCTACAATGAGCAGTTCTTC. It is translated as CASYREPSYNEQFF.

The chain recombines TRBV6-4 with TRBJ2-3, with 9 bases fitting TRBD2. Germline CDR1 reads MRHNA; CDR2 reads SNTAGT. The CDR3 contains 16 residues. Trimming at V came to 0 bases and at J to 2 bases, leaving 3 bases not matched to a gene. CDR3 in amino acids: CASSDSAGGLTDTQYF. CDR3 nucleotides: TGTGCCAGCAGTGACTCAGCGGGAGGCCTCACAGATACGCAGTATTTT.

This clonotype was seen only a few times. The rearrangement links TRBV12-3 or TRBV12-4 to TRBJ1-1; D not resolved. The germline V and J ends were trimmed by 5 bases and 1 base, with 14 bases remaining between them. CDR3 length: 15 amino acids. The chain's CDR3 is CASSPHASSNTEAFF. The CDR3 nucleotides are TGTGCCAGCAGTCCCCACGCGTCCTCGAACACTGAAGCTTTCTTT.

This clonotype was observed many times. The chain joins TRBV29-1 to TRBJ2-1; 11 nucleotides match TRBD2. The V gene's germline CDR1 is SQVTM and CDR2 ANQGSEA. V lost 6 bases and J lost 4; bases outside the gene matches: 8. The CDR3 spans 15 residues. The CDR3 bases are TGCAGCGTCCCCGGGACTAGCGGCCCTTACAATGAGCAGTTCTTC. Residues: CSVPGTSGPYNEQFF.

The CDR3 region has the DNA TGTGCCAGCAGCTCCCAGGTGGTGGGCACGCAGTATTTT. This codes for CASSSQVVGTQYF. V is TRBV7-2 and J is TRBJ2-3; D unresolved. The germline V and J ends were trimmed by 4 bases and 9 bases, with 14 bases remaining between them. Looked up from germline, CDR1 is SGHTA and CDR2 is FQGNSA. The CDR3 runs 13 residues.

This clonotype occurred many times. The V and J genes are TRBV7-9 and TRBJ2-7; 8 bases align to TRBD1. Unmatched junction bases numbered 10, after V lost 5 bases and J lost 4 bases. The CDR3 totals 15 residues. Per the germline V gene, CDR1 is SEHNR and CDR2 is FQNEAQ (reference sequence). Written as DNA, the CDR3 is TGTGCCAGCAGCCATGGACAGGGAGAATCGTACGAGCAGTACTTC. This translates into CASSHGQGESYEQYF.